Following are 3 T cell receptor beta chains from one sample sequenced in a study of OX40 agonist ivuxolimab in advanced cancers. Sequencing used immunoSEQ multiplex PCR; TCRdb keeps in-frame clones, though not all of them. The sample holds roughly 34,000 clones, about nine tenths seen once. Sequenced here: CD4+ or CD8+ T cells sorted from blood, sampled in a trial of the OX40 agonist ivuxolimab. The origin of the receptors is an adult with an advanced solid tumor such as melanoma, head and neck, liver or kidney cancer.

The chain employs TRBV11-2 and TRBJ1-4; D uncertain. The V gene's germline CDR1 is SGHAT and CDR2 FQNNGV. CDR3 size: 16 residues. V lost 1 base and J 2 bases, leaving 11 bases between the germline ends. The CDR3 bases are TGTGCCAGCAGCTTAGGGGCAGGCTGGACTAATGAAAAACTGTTTTTT. Translating gives CASSLGAGWTNEKLFF.

This chain links TRBV25-1 with TRBJ1-2; 12 bases are shared with TRBD1. Germline trimming cut 1 base from V and 8 bases from J; bases unmatched to any gene: 8. Germline V gene data show CDR1 as MGHDK and CDR2 as SYGVNS. This CDR3 region has 16 residues. In DNA form, the CDR3 reads TGTGCCAGCAGTGAATCAGTGGGACAGGGGGCCTTCGGCTACACCTTC. It codes for CASSESVGQGAFGYTF.

This clone was counted only a few times. The chain links TRBV6-5 to TRBJ1-6; 7 bases agree with TRBD1. J gave up 13 bases and V 8 bases, and 11 bases lay outside the gene matches. The length of the CDR3 is 13 residues. The germline CDR1 and CDR2 sequences are MNHEY and SVGAGI. The CDR3 here is CASGQERWSPLHF. CDR3 nucleotides: TGTGCCAGCGGACAGGAGCGATGGTCGCCCCTCCACTTT.